This passage covers 18 T cell receptor beta chains from one sample sequenced in a study of shared clonotypes between healthy human individuals. Data came from immunoSEQ multiplex PCR; TCRdb stores just in-frame clones and leaves some out. This sample has around 2,000,000 clones; more than 85% occur once, and the top ten carry 1.5% to 2%. Naive CD8 cells lacked CD45RO and underwent positive selection for CCR7, leaving out terminally differentiated effector memory CD45RA+ cells. Input material: naive CD8+ T cells from PBMCs. The source is a man aged 18-30 years in good health. Some clones in this sample may be carry-over from other donors' samples.

V and J are TRBV25-1 and TRBJ2-1; 8 bases are shared with TRBD2. This CDR3 has 18 amino acids. Germline V gene lookup returns CDR1 MGHDK and CDR2 SYGVNS. The V and J ends lost 8 bases and 0 bases, in that order; junction bases with no gene match: 15. The CDR3 nucleotides read TGTGCCAGCCACAAGGCACTAGCGGAGATAAGCTCCTACAATGAGCAGTTCTTC. Translated: CASHKALAEISSYNEQFF. Full variable domain (rest looked up from reference TRBV25-1 and TRBJ2-1): EADIYQTPRYLVIGTGKKITLECSQTMGHDKMYWYQQDPGMELHLIHYSYGVNSTEKGDLSSESTVSRIRTEHFPLTLESARPSHTSQYLCASHKALAEISSYNEQFFGPGTRLTVL.

V usage is TRBV4-1 and J usage is TRBJ2-2; 8 positions match TRBD2. With V trimmed by 0 bases and J by 7 bases, 7 bases remained unmatched. This CDR3 spans 16 amino acids. The V gene's germline CDR1 is MGHRA and CDR2 YSYEKL. CDR3 sequence: CASSQDLGLALGELFF. CDR3 nucleotide sequence: TGCGCCAGCAGCCAAGATCTCGGACTAGCTCTCGGGGAGCTGTTTTTT.

The chain uses TRBV27 and TRBJ2-2; D unresolved. This CDR3 has 12 residues. Germline CDR1 MNHEY, CDR2 SMNVEV (reference sequence). Deletions cut 2 bases from V and 3 bases from J, with 1 base between. The CDR3 sequence is CASSLHTGELFF. The DNA of the CDR3 is TGTGCCAGCAGTTTACACACCGGGGAGCTGTTTTTT.

The chain combines TRBV7-8 with TRBJ1-1, with TRBD1 identical over 8 bases. The CDR3 is 12 residues long. The V gene end was trimmed by 6 bases and the J gene end by 5 bases; junction bases not matched to a gene: 2. The germline V gene has CDR1 SGHVS and CDR2 FQNEAQ. The CDR3 DNA reads as TGTGCCAGCAGTGACAGGGGAACTGAAGCTTTCTTT. It yields the protein CASSDRGTEAFF.

This chain connects TRBV7-6 to TRBJ2-1; perhaps TRBD2 as D (7 bases). Trimming stripped 4 bases from V and 4 bases from J, with 11 bases between. Germline V gene lookup returns CDR1 SGHVS and CDR2 FNYEAQ. This CDR3 has 14 residues. As DNA, the CDR3 is TGTGCCAGCAGCTCAGGGGAGGGGTACAATGAGCAGTTCTTC. It encodes CASSSGEGYNEQFF.

The V and J genes are TRBV7-3 and TRBJ1-4; TRBD1 aligns across 7 bases. Trimming at V came to 5 bases and at J to 2 bases, leaving 5 bases not matched to a gene. Germline V gives CDR1 SGHTA, CDR2 FQGTGA. The CDR3 loop spans 15 amino acids. CDR3: CASSEGTATNEKLFF. The CDR3 DNA reads as TGTGCCAGCAGCGAAGGGACAGCGACTAATGAAAAACTGTTTTTT.

The CDR3 DNA follows: TGCAGCGGTTCGACAGGGACGAGTGAAAAACTGTTTTTT. It yields the protein CSGSTGTSEKLFF. J is TRBJ1-4 and V is TRBV29-1; 7 bases map to TRBD1. V was pared by 7 bases and J by 7 bases, with 9 bases of the junction left unmatched. The CDR3 length is 13 residues. The germline gives CDR1 SQVTM, CDR2 ANQGSEA.

This clone occurred a few times. The chain joins TRBV7-3 to TRBJ2-2; D unclear. Deletions cut 4 bases from V and 1 base from J, with 13 bases between. The germline gives CDR1 SGHTA, CDR2 FQGTGA. The CDR3 totals 16 residues. CDR3 bases: TGTGCCAGCAGCTCCGTTTCAGAGAGGAACACCGGGGAGCTGTTTTTT. This encodes CASSSVSERNTGELFF.

This rearrangement joins TRBV11-2 to TRBJ2-1; TRBD2 matches at 12 bases. With 1 base clipped from V and 8 bases from J, the junction kept 3 bases outside the gene matches. Germline V lookup: CDR1 SGHAT, CDR2 FQNNGV. This CDR3 comprises 15 residues. In DNA form, the CDR3 reads TGTGCCAGCAGCTTAGGACTAGCGGGAGTATATGAGCAGTTCTTC. Its protein product is CASSLGLAGVYEQFF.

V usage is TRBV29-1 and J usage is TRBJ2-7, with 11 bases identical to TRBD2. V was clipped by 4 bases and J by 2 bases; unmatched bases: 7. This CDR3 has 15 amino acids. Germline assignment: CDR1 SQVTM and CDR2 ANQGSEA. CDR3 coding DNA: TGCAGCGTTGTGGGACTAGCGGAGAGACCCTACGAGCAGTACTTC. Its translation is CSVVGLAERPYEQYF.

The chain couples TRBV5-1 to TRBJ2-7; possible D gene TRBD2, 6 bases. Germline V lookup: CDR1 SGHRS, CDR2 YFSETQ. The CDR3 covers 16 residues. Trimming left V 6 bases short and J 2 bases short, with 21 bases between. CDR3 in amino acids: CASTSGTPPRTYEQYF. CDR3 coding DNA: TGCGCCAGCACATCAGGGACTCCTCCAAGAACCTACGAGCAGTACTTC.

This rearrangement joins TRBV7-9 to TRBJ2-1; 11 bases map to TRBD2. The germline gives CDR1 SEHNR, CDR2 FQNEAQ (reference sequence). The J segment lost 10 bases and the V segment lost 5 bases, leaving 13 bases of the junction unmatched. The CDR3 extends over 16 amino acids. The CDR3 DNA reads as TGTGCCAGCAGCCCAGGACTAGCGGGCGGATCTCGGGAGCAGTTCTTC. It codes for CASSPGLAGGSREQFF.

The rearrangement links TRBV5-3 to TRBJ2-7, with D tentatively TRBD1 (5 bases). TRBV5-3 is an ORF; its function is uncertain. The CDR3 is 15 amino acids. Between the trimmed V and J ends, which lost 3 bases and 2 bases, there was a span of 15 bases. In nucleotides, the CDR3 is TGTGCCAGAAGCTGGCCGGGCAGGGTAGCCTACGAGCAGTACTTC. As protein: CARSWPGRVAYEQYF.

J is TRBJ2-7 and V is TRBV27, with D hard to call. Trimming pared 2 bases from V and 4 bases from J, leaving 15 bases between. The CDR3 is made up of 15 amino acids. Per the germline V gene, CDR1 is MNHEY and CDR2 is SMNVEV (reference sequence). The CDR3 spells CASSLQATLLYEQYF. The DNA for the CDR3 is TGTGCCAGCAGTTTACAGGCGACCCTTCTTTACGAGCAGTACTTC.

The V and J genes are TRBV28 and TRBJ2-7; 9 bases agree with TRBD2. This CDR3 is 15 amino acids long. The trim removed 7 bases at V and 4 bases at J, leaving 11 bases unmatched. CDR1 and CDR2 from the germline V gene are MDHEN and SYDVKM. CDR3 in amino acids: CASTYLASGKYEQYF. CDR3 DNA: TGTGCCAGCACCTACCTGGCTAGCGGGAAATACGAGCAGTACTTC. The whole variable domain, filled in from reference TRBV28 and TRBJ2-7, reads DVKVTQSSRYLVKRTGEKVFLECVQDMDHENMFWYRQDPGLGLRLIYFSYDVKMKEKGDIPEGYSVSREKKERFSLILESASTNQTSMYLCASTYLASGKYEQYFGPGTRLTVT.

The V and J genes are TRBV9 and TRBJ2-4, with D perhaps TRBD2 (6 bases). Germline lookup yields CDR1 SGDLS and CDR2 YYNGEE. There are 14 residues in the CDR3. Trimming cost V 3 bases and J 6 bases, with 13 bases left between them. CDR3 bases: TGTGCCAGCAGCGGGGACTCTCCCACAAACATTCAGTACTTC. This gives the protein CASSGDSPTNIQYF.

The rearrangement uses TRBV19 and TRBJ2-7, with TRBD1 identical over 7 bases. The CDR3 has 14 amino acids. The V gene's germline CDR1 is LNHDA and CDR2 SQIVND (reference sequence). J gave up 0 bases and V 2 bases, and 1 base lay outside the gene matches. The CDR3 DNA reads as TGTGCCAGTAGTATATGGACAGGCTCCTACGAGCAGTACTTC. It yields the protein CASSIWTGSYEQYF.

This chain links TRBV4-1 with TRBJ1-6; a possible D gene is TRBD1 (5 bases). Germline V gene lookup returns CDR1 MGHRA and CDR2 YSYEKL. V was pared by 4 bases and J by 7 bases, with 17 bases between. CDR3 length equals 16 residues. The CDR3, as DNA: TGCGCCAGCAGCCTCTACGGGACGCTCGGAAATTCACCCCTCCACTTT. Translating gives CASSLYGTLGNSPLHF.